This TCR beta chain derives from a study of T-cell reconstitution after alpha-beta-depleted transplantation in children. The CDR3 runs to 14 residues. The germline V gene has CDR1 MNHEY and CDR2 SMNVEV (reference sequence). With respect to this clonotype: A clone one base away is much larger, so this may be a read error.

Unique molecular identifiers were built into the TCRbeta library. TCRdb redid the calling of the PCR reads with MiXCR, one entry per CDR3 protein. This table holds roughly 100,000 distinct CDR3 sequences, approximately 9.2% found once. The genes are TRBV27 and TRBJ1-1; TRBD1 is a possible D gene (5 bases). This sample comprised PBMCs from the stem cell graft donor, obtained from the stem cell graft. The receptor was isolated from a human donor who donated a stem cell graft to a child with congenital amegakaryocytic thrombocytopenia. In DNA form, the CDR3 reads TGTGCCAGCAGTCTATCAGGGATGGAGACTGCAGCTTTCTTT. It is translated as CASSLSGMETAAFF.